One sample yielded the 19 T cell receptor beta chains listed below, sequenced in a study of blood T cell repertoires in COVID-19. Some clones are missing from TCRdb's copy, which holds only in-frame ones; the method was immunoSEQ multiplex PCR. This sample has hundreds of thousands of clones, with 85% to 90% found just once. Material: PBMCs or T cells enriched from blood (not recorded which). The receptor source for this set is a man aged 18 to 29 who had recovered from COVID-19.

This clone has only one observation. The chain combines TRBV5-1 with TRBJ1-1; 7 bases agree with TRBD1. Germline CDR1 reads SGHRS; CDR2 reads YFSETQ. The J segment lost 9 bases and the V segment lost 3 bases, leaving 11 bases of the junction unmatched. The length of the CDR3 is 14 residues. The CDR3 DNA follows: TGCGCCAGCAGCTCGAGTTACACAGGGGAAAAAGCTTTCTTT. Translated: CASSSSYTGEKAFF.

The chain has TRBV12-3 or TRBV12-4 and TRBJ1-1; weak D call: TRBD1 (5 bases). The CDR3 loop spans 13 amino acids. Trimming cost V 0 bases and J 7 bases, with 9 bases left between them. CDR3 nucleotide sequence: TGTGCCAGCAGTTTAGCGGGAACAGGTGAAGCTTTCTTT. It yields the protein CASSLAGTGEAFF.

The chain joins TRBV19 to TRBJ2-7; 9 bases align to TRBD2. The CDR3 spans 15 residues. The V segment lost 6 bases and the J segment 4 bases; nucleotides outside the gene matches: 10. Germline-derived CDR1 and CDR2 are LNHDA and SQIVND (reference sequence). The DNA of the CDR3 is TGTGCCAGTAGCTGGATAGTGGGACTAGCTTACGAGCAGTACTTC. Amino acid sequence: CASSWIVGLAYEQYF.

The chain is built from TRBV27 and TRBJ2-7, with D possibly matching TRBD1 (6 bases). With 8 bases removed from V and 2 bases from J, the gap between germline ends came to 19 bases. There are 15 residues in the CDR3. The germline gives CDR1 MNHEY, CDR2 SMNVEV (reference sequence). The CDR3 coding sequence is TGTGCCAGCGCCGGCGGATCAGGGGTTACCTACGAGCAGTACTTC. This translates into CASAGGSGVTYEQYF.

This clone has a single count. The chain has TRBV10-3 and TRBJ1-1; TRBD1 is a possible D gene (6 bases). V was pared by 0 bases and J by 3 bases, with 8 bases between. The germline V gene has CDR1 ENHRY and CDR2 SYGVKD. CDR3 size: 14 residues. The CDR3: CAISESPGDTEAFF. The DNA of the CDR3 is TGTGCCATCAGTGAGTCGCCAGGGGACACTGAAGCTTTCTTT.

The genes are TRBV18 and TRBJ1-5, with D possibly being TRBD1 (5 bases). Germline CDR1 is KGHSH and CDR2 is LQKENI. The CDR3 is 17 residues long. Trimming pared 0 bases from V and 4 bases from J, leaving 16 bases between. The CDR3 region is CASSPPIQARGNQPQHF. CDR3 nucleotides: TGTGCCAGCTCACCACCGATCCAGGCTAGGGGAAATCAGCCCCAGCATTTT.

This rearrangement joins TRBV5-1 to TRBJ2-5; 9 bases are shared with TRBD1. Germline trimming cut 6 bases from V and 5 bases from J; bases unmatched to any gene: 14. The CDR3 is 16 amino acids. The germline V gene has CDR1 SGHRS and CDR2 YFSETQ. The CDR3 coding sequence is TGCGCCAGCAACCCAATTACGACAGGGGGTTATGAGACCCAGTACTTC. This sequence encodes CASNPITTGGYETQYF.

This chain uses TRBV6-2 or TRBV6-3 with TRBJ2-7, with D tentatively TRBD2 (5 bases). Trimming removed 0 bases at V and 4 bases at J, with 16 bases between. CDR1 and CDR2 from the germline V gene are MNHEY and SVGEGT. The CDR3 extends over 16 amino acids. This chain's CDR3 is CASSYSLFRPGYEQYF. The CDR3 DNA sequence: TGTGCCAGCAGTTACTCTCTTTTCAGACCGGGGTACGAGCAGTACTTC.

The CDR3 bases are TGTGCCAGTAGACGTGGGGGGGTGAGGTCGTTCAACACTGAAGCTTTCTTT. It codes for CASRRGGVRSFNTEAFF. The chain employs TRBV19 and TRBJ1-1, with D possibly TRBD1 on 5 matching bases. V dropped 6 bases and J dropped 2 bases, with 22 bases sitting between them. This CDR3 has 17 amino acids. Looked up from germline, CDR1 is LNHDA and CDR2 is SQIVND (reference sequence).

V gene TRBV10-1 combines with J gene TRBJ1-1; no clear D gene. The CDR3 length is 9 residues. Per germline, CDR1 WNHNN and CDR2 SYGVQD (reference sequence). Trimming removed 11 bases from V and 2 bases from J, with 3 bases in between. In DNA form, the CDR3 reads TGCGCCCTAAACACTGAAGCTTTCTTT. Amino acids: CALNTEAFF.

The chain combines TRBV29-1 with TRBJ2-2, with 8 nucleotides matching TRBD1. From germline, CDR1 is SQVTM and CDR2 ANQGSEA. The CDR3 runs 13 residues. V shed 6 bases and J 5 bases; nucleotides not matched to a gene: 5. CDR3 sequence: CSVGQGITGELFF. For the CDR3, the DNA is TGCAGCGTCGGACAGGGTATAACCGGGGAGCTGTTTTTT.

The chain recombines TRBV7-8 with TRBJ2-3; possibly TRBD1 for D (5 bases). The CDR3 contains 13 residues. Germline V lookup: CDR1 SGHVS, CDR2 FQNEAQ. The V gene lost 4 bases and the J gene lost 6 bases, with 11 bases spanning the gap. In DNA form, the CDR3 reads TGTGCCAGCAGCTATAACAGGCTGGATACGCAGTATTTT. Protein: CASSYNRLDTQYF.

The chain couples TRBV5-1 to TRBJ2-3, with 9 nucleotides matching TRBD2. V was clipped by 8 bases and J by 2 bases; unmatched bases: 6. CDR1 and CDR2 (germline): SGHRS, YFSETQ. This CDR3 has 14 amino acids. The CDR3 here is CASFSGGSTDTQYF. In DNA form, the CDR3 reads TGCGCCAGTTTTAGCGGGGGCTCCACAGATACGCAGTATTTT.

The chain carries TRBV6-5 and TRBJ2-7; D might be TRBD2 (6 bases). V shed 4 bases and J shed 2 bases, with 18 bases lying between them. The germline V gene encodes CDR1 MNHEY and CDR2 SVGAGI. This CDR3 spans 16 amino acids. The CDR3 DNA reads as TGTGCCAGCAGTTTTATCTCGGGCAGCGGGCCCTACGAGCAGTACTTC. Its protein is CASSFISGSGPYEQYF.

The V gene is TRBV5-1, the J gene TRBJ2-2, with D tentatively TRBD2 (5 bases). The V end was cut by 0 bases, the J end by 6 bases, with 9 bases between. Germline V gives CDR1 SGHRS, CDR2 YFSETQ. The CDR3 loop spans 14 amino acids. CDR3 amino acids: CASSLAPAAGELFF. The CDR3 DNA sequence: TGCGCCAGCAGCTTGGCCCCAGCGGCCGGGGAGCTGTTTTTT. Variable domain in full (rest from reference TRBV5-1 and TRBJ2-2): KAGVTQTPRYLIKTRGQQVTLSCSPISGHRSVSWYQQTPGQGLQFLFEYFSETQRNKGNFPGRFSGRQFSNSRSEMNVSTLELGDSALYLCASSLAPAAGELFFGEGSRLTVL.

The gene calls are TRBV3-1 (or the pseudogene TRBV3-2) and TRBJ1-2; D is undetermined. The germline V gene encodes CDR1 LGHDT and CDR2 YNNKEL (reference sequence). The CDR3 is made up of 15 amino acids. V lost 0 bases and J lost 5, with 13 bases in between. The CDR3 loop reads CASSQDDTTYYGYTF. The DNA of the CDR3 is TGTGCCAGCAGCCAAGATGACACCACCTATTATGGCTACACCTTC.

This chain uses TRBV5-1 with TRBJ2-2; TRBD2 matches at 7 bases. Germline V CDR1 and CDR2: SGHRS, YFSETQ. This CDR3 spans 16 amino acids. V gave up 6 bases and J gave up 5 bases; unmatched junction bases: 13. The CDR3: CASIKSGDASTGELFF. CDR3 DNA sequence: TGCGCCAGCATTAAAAGCGGGGACGCCTCAACCGGGGAGCTGTTTTTT.

J is TRBJ2-3 and V is TRBV4-1, with D tentatively TRBD2 (5 bases). Germline V gene lookup returns CDR1 MGHRA and CDR2 YSYEKL. Trimming left V 1 base short and J 2 bases short, with 13 bases between. The CDR3 extends over 16 amino acids. The CDR3 is CASSQGPGISTDTQYF. Written as DNA, the CDR3 is TGCGCCAGCAGCCAAGGTCCGGGAATATCCACAGATACGCAGTATTTT.

Points on this clone: The same CDR3 arises from other DNA sequences in this sample as well. The rearrangement uses TRBV28 and TRBJ1-1; a weak D match, TRBD1 (5 bases). Trimming took off 4 bases at V and 1 base at J, with 7 bases between the two ends. The CDR3 contains 13 residues. CDR1 and CDR2 from the germline V gene are MDHEN and SYDVKM. This CDR3 is CASSSGQNTEAFF. DNA for the CDR3: TGTGCCAGCAGTTCCGGACAGAACACTGAAGCTTTCTTT. Full variable domain (outside the CDR3, taken from reference TRBV28 and TRBJ1-1): DVKVTQSSRYLVKRTGEKVFLECVQDMDHENMFWYRQDPGLGLRLIYFSYDVKMKEKGDIPEGYSVSREKKERFSLILESASTNQTSMYLCASSSGQNTEAFFGQGTRLTVV.